Presented here are 27 T cell receptor beta chains from one specimen sequenced in a study of T cell changes during pregnancy in multiple sclerosis. Method: immunoSEQ multiplex PCR; TCRdb's copy keeps in-frame clones and lacks some. This table has about 100,000 clones, around 92% appearing once. The source was peripheral blood, collected after pregnancy. The source is a female donor with multiple sclerosis, enrolled in a pregnancy study.

V and J are TRBV30 and TRBJ1-2, with D hard to call. CDR1 and CDR2 (germline): GTSNPN, SVGIG (reference sequence). The length of the CDR3 is 16 residues. The germline V and J ends were trimmed by 0 bases and 0 bases, with 14 bases remaining between them. The CDR3 DNA follows: TGTGCCTGGAGTGTTCGACTGGGAGCAACTAACTATGGCTACACCTTC. Protein product: CAWSVRLGATNYGYTF.

This clone was counted once. This chain connects TRBV2 to TRBJ2-7, with D hard to call. V lost 3 bases, J lost 12 bases, and 15 bases lay in between. Per the germline V gene, CDR1 is SNHLY and CDR2 is FYNNEI. This CDR3 region has 12 residues. This chain's CDR3 is CASSERVERLYF. The CDR3 DNA reads TGTGCCAGCAGTGAGAGAGTGGAGAGACTGTACTTC.

J is TRBJ2-5 and V is TRBV4-1, with TRBD2 matching 12 bases. Trimming took 1 base from V and 4 from J; bases not matched to a gene: 10. CDR3 length: 18 residues. Germline CDR1 and CDR2: MGHRA and YSYEKL. In DNA, the CDR3 is TGCGCCAGCAGCCAAGTGCTAGCGGGGGGGCGGCAGGTAGAGACCCAGTACTTC. It yields the protein CASSQVLAGGRQVETQYF.

The chain recombines TRBV6-5 with TRBJ2-3, with 9 bases identical to TRBD2. The CDR3 is 15 amino acids. V shed 2 bases, J shed 4 bases, and the junction held 4 bases outside the gene matches. Germline V gene sequence: CDR1 MNHEY, CDR2 SVGAGI. Here the CDR3 DNA reads TGTGCCAGCAGTTACATAGCGGGAGTATCAGATACGCAGTATTTT. The encoded protein is CASSYIAGVSDTQYF.

This rearrangement joins TRBV27 to TRBJ2-5, with D maybe TRBD2 (5 bases). V lost 1 base and J lost 5, with 11 bases in between. The length of the CDR3 is 14 residues. Germline CDR1 and CDR2: MNHEY and SMNVEV (reference sequence). CDR3 in DNA: TGTGCCAGCAGTTTATACGGGGATACGGAGACCCAGTACTTC. It specifies CASSLYGDTETQYF.

This chain connects TRBV5-4 to TRBJ2-6, with TRBD1 as a possible D gene (6 bases). CDR1 SGHNT and CDR2 YYREEE come from the germline V gene (reference sequence). The CDR3 loop spans 15 amino acids. With 4 bases removed from V and 1 base from J, the gap between germline ends came to 9 bases. The CDR3, as DNA: TGTGCCAGCAGCATGACAGGTTCTGGGGCCAACGTCCTGACTTTC. It is translated as CASSMTGSGANVLTF. Using reference TRBV5-4 and TRBJ2-6 for the parts outside the CDR3, the full variable domain is ETGVTQSPTHLIKTRGQQVTLRCSSQSGHNTVSWYQQALGQGPQFIFQYYREEENGRGNFPPRFSGLQFPNYSSELNVNALELDDSALYLCASSMTGSGANVLTFGAGSRLTVL.

The chain links TRBV23-1 to TRBJ2-5, with a possible D match to TRBD2 (6 bases). TRBV23-1 is identified as an open reading frame with a role that is uncertain. The CDR3 has 13 residues. V was trimmed by 6 bases and J by 2 bases, leaving 10 bases between them. CDR3 sequence reads: CASRRRAQETQYF. The CDR3 bases are TGCGCCAGCAGACGGAGGGCTCAAGAGACCCAGTACTTC.

The chain joins TRBV27 to TRBJ2-1; no reliable D call. This CDR3 has 12 amino acids. The germline CDR1 and CDR2 sequences are MNHEY and SMNVEV (reference sequence). Between the trimmed V and J ends, which lost 4 bases and 8 bases, there was a span of 9 bases. The CDR3 DNA follows: TGTGCCAGCAGTTCCGGGTGGGATGAGCAGTTCTTC. Translating gives CASSSGWDEQFF.

The rearrangement uses TRBV28 and TRBJ2-7; D may be TRBD2 (5 bases). Per germline, CDR1 MDHEN and CDR2 SYDVKM. V was trimmed by 7 bases and J by 1 base, leaving 8 bases between them. The CDR3 consists of 12 residues. The CDR3 loop reads CASTGVSYEQYF. The CDR3 coding sequence is TGTGCCAGCACCGGGGTTTCCTACGAGCAGTACTTC.

The J gene is TRBJ2-7, the V gene TRBV30; a possible D gene is TRBD1 (6 bases). V shed 3 bases and J shed 4 bases, with 16 bases lying between them. Germline lookup yields CDR1 GTSNPN and CDR2 SVGIG (reference sequence). CDR3 length equals 14 residues. DNA for the CDR3: TGTGCCTGGAGGGGGGCTCCCCTGGCTTACGAGCAGTACTTC. It encodes CAWRGAPLAYEQYF.

The chain carries TRBV5-1 and TRBJ2-6; D gene ambiguous. Looked up from germline, CDR1 is SGHRS and CDR2 is YFSETQ. Trimming removed 3 bases from V and 0 bases from J, with 7 bases in between. The CDR3 is 15 amino acids. Here the CDR3 DNA reads TGCGCCAGCAGCTCGACGGGCTCTGGGGCCAACGTCCTGACTTTC. Translation gives CASSSTGSGANVLTF. Looking up the rest from reference TRBV5-1 and TRBJ2-6 gives the full variable domain: KAGVTQTPRYLIKTRGQQVTLSCSPISGHRSVSWYQQTPGQGLQFLFEYFSETQRNKGNFPGRFSGRQFSNSRSEMNVSTLELGDSALYLCASSSTGSGANVLTFGAGSRLTVL.

The chain carries TRBV27 and TRBJ2-1; possibly TRBD2 for D (5 bases). The CDR3 consists of 15 residues. Germline CDR1 and CDR2: MNHEY and SMNVEV (reference sequence). Trimming stripped 2 bases from V and 8 bases from J, with 16 bases between. CDR3 amino acids: CASSLVVGGRHEQFF. In DNA, the CDR3 is TGTGCCAGCAGTTTAGTGGTCGGAGGTAGGCATGAGCAGTTCTTC.

The chain combines TRBV7-3 with TRBJ1-1; 9 bases agree with TRBD1. Germline loops: CDR1 SGHTA, CDR2 FQGTGA. Germline trimming cut 4 bases from V and 6 bases from J; bases unmatched to any gene: 6. The CDR3 runs to 14 residues. DNA of the CDR3: TGTGCCAGCAGCTCAGACAGGGGGATCTCTGAAGCTTTCTTT. It encodes CASSSDRGISEAFF.

The chain combines TRBV7-9 with TRBJ2-7, with D maybe TRBD1 (5 bases). CDR1 and CDR2 from the germline V gene are SEHNR and FQNEAQ (reference sequence). The CDR3 sequence is 13 residues long. V lost 5 bases and J 3 bases, leaving 11 bases between the germline ends. The CDR3 DNA sequence: TGTGCCAGCAGCGCCGTGACAGACTACGAGCAGTACTTC. Translating it yields CASSAVTDYEQYF.

J is TRBJ2-6 and V is TRBV6-5; D remains ambiguous. V lost 5 bases and J lost 4, with 6 bases in between. The CDR3 has 13 residues. CDR1 MNHEY and CDR2 SVGAGI come from the germline V gene. CDR3 protein: CASSPTGANVLTF. The CDR3 nucleotides are TGTGCCAGCAGTCCTACCGGGGCCAACGTCCTGACTTTC.

The V and J genes are TRBV6-5 and TRBJ2-1, with 11 positions matching TRBD2. The CDR3 contains 14 residues. Germline V gives CDR1 MNHEY, CDR2 SVGAGI. J was trimmed by 6 bases and V by 8 bases; bases with no gene match: 6. DNA for the CDR3: TGTGCCAGCGGGGTAGCGGGGGGGATCAATGAGCAGTTCTTC. Translated, it gives CASGVAGGINEQFF.

This chain links TRBV28 with TRBJ1-2; 8 bases match TRBD1. This CDR3 region has 15 residues. V trimming: 0 bases; J trimming: 8 bases; junction bases outside the gene matches: 8. Germline V gives CDR1 MDHEN, CDR2 SYDVKM. The CDR3, as DNA: TGTGCCAGCAGTTTATGGACAGGGGCGAAAGAAGGCTACACCTTC. Its translation is CASSLWTGAKEGYTF.

The V and J genes are TRBV4-1 and TRBJ2-7; D is possibly TRBD1 (5 bases). V gave up 3 bases and J gave up 2 bases, with 14 bases separating them. CDR3 length: 15 residues. Germline V gene data show CDR1 as MGHRA and CDR2 as YSYEKL. The CDR3 region is CASSHSDSSPYEQYF. In DNA, the CDR3 is TGCGCCAGCAGCCATTCAGACAGTTCCCCCTACGAGCAGTACTTC.

The V gene is TRBV19, the J gene TRBJ2-7; 8 bases align to TRBD2. Losses at the gene ends were 3 bases for V and 0 bases for J; bases not matched to a gene: 7. Germline V gene sequence: CDR1 LNHDA, CDR2 SQIVND (reference sequence). The CDR3 length is 16 residues. CDR3 bases: TGTGCCAGTAGTATGTCGGGAGCGGGAGCCTCCTACGAGCAGTACTTC. This sequence encodes CASSMSGAGASYEQYF.

The chain recombines TRBV2 with TRBJ2-7; the match to TRBD1 covers 9 bases. Germline V gene sequence: CDR1 SNHLY, CDR2 FYNNEI. With 3 bases clipped from V and 0 bases from J, the junction kept 0 bases outside the gene matches. CDR3 size: 14 residues. CDR3 nucleotide sequence: TGTGCCAGCAGTGAGGACAGGGGCTCCTACGAGCAGTACTTC. Amino acid sequence: CASSEDRGSYEQYF.

A remark on this clone: Other DNA sequences in the sample encode the same CDR3. This chain links TRBV15 with TRBJ1-3, with unresolved D. CDR3 length: 15 residues. The V gene's germline CDR1 is LNHNV and CDR2 YYDKDF (reference sequence). Trimming removed 0 bases at V and 0 bases at J, with 6 bases between. CDR3 nucleotides: TGTGCCACCAGCAGAGATGGTAGCTCTGGAAACACCATATATTTT. Protein sequence: CATSRDGSSGNTIYF. The variable domain in full, completed from reference TRBV15 and TRBJ1-3, reads DAMVIQNPRYQVTQFGKPVTLSCSQTLNHNVMYWYQQKSSQAPKLLFHYYDKDFNNEADTPDNFQSRRPNTSFCFLDIRSPGLGDTAMYLCATSRDGSSGNTIYFGEGSWLTVV.

This chain connects TRBV6-1 to TRBJ1-1, with a tentative D call TRBD1 (6 bases). Trimming stripped 3 bases from V and 5 bases from J, with 13 bases between. This CDR3 comprises 14 residues. CDR1 is MNHNS and CDR2 is SASEGT in the germline V gene. The CDR3 nucleotides read TGTGCCAGCAGTGAGTTGGGGGCGCGAACTGAAGCTTTCTTT. It specifies CASSELGARTEAFF.

The gene calls are TRBV9 and TRBJ2-1; D possibly corresponds to TRBD1 (6 bases). This CDR3 comprises 14 residues. Trimming cost V 0 bases and J 8 bases, with 12 bases left between them. Germline assignment: CDR1 SGDLS and CDR2 YYNGEE. The DNA for the CDR3 is TGTGCCAGCAGCGTAGGGGGGCGAGTCGATGAGCAGTTCTTC. It translates to CASSVGGRVDEQFF.

This clone was observed a single time. This chain links TRBV19 with TRBJ2-5; 8 positions match TRBD1. V gave up 3 bases and J gave up 5 bases; unmatched junction bases: 8. Germline values: CDR1 LNHDA, CDR2 SQIVND (reference sequence). CDR3 length: 15 residues. This CDR3 reads CASSIRGRFPETQYF. CDR3 nucleotides: TGTGCCAGTAGTATCAGGGGGCGCTTCCCGGAGACCCAGTACTTC.

CDR3 coding DNA: TGTGCCATCAGTGGCGGGGCGCGGGGTTCCTACGAGCAGTACTTC. Translating it yields CAISGGARGSYEQYF. The chain employs TRBV10-3 and TRBJ2-7; D may be TRBD2 (6 bases). With 4 bases removed from V and 1 base from J, the gap between germline ends came to 14 bases. Germline lookup yields CDR1 ENHRY and CDR2 SYGVKD. The CDR3 runs 15 residues.

CDR3 nucleotide sequence: TGTGCCATCAGTGGCGCCGGGGGGGCGGATTCCTACGAGCAGTACTTC. Translated: CAISGAGGADSYEQYF. The V and J genes are TRBV10-3 and TRBJ2-7; 8 bases agree with TRBD2. This CDR3 is built from 16 residues. Per the germline V gene, CDR1 is ENHRY and CDR2 is SYGVKD. With 4 bases clipped from V and 1 base from J, the junction kept 9 bases outside the gene matches.

This chain links TRBV7-9 with TRBJ2-7; D is unclear. Trimming left V 5 bases short and J 4 bases short, with 12 bases between. Germline lookup yields CDR1 SEHNR and CDR2 FQNEAQ (reference sequence). This CDR3 comprises 13 residues. CDR3 residues: CASSAKAFYEQYF. The DNA of the CDR3 is TGTGCCAGCAGCGCGAAAGCATTTTACGAGCAGTACTTC.